This T cell receptor (beta chain) derives from a study of OX40 agonist ivuxolimab in advanced cancers. Overall study findings and caveats: Relative to CD4+ cells, CD8+ T cells on average had more expanded clones. Patients who responded partially at 0.1-3.0 mg/kg showed clonal expansion ranking among the lowest.

Note on this clone: As yet, its antigen is unknown.

The cohort excluded patients with autoimmune disease history or systemic immunosuppression. Method: immunoSEQ multiplex PCR; TCRdb's copy keeps in-frame clones and lacks some. The table shows about 48,000 clones, with 65% to 85% occurring only once. The germline CDR1 and CDR2 sequences are SGHRS and YFSETQ. The CDR3 is 11 residues long. V was trimmed by 4 bases and J by 3 bases, leaving 5 bases between them. The chain links TRBV5-1 to TRBJ2-7; no clear D gene. The source of this sequence is an adult with an advanced solid tumor such as melanoma, head and neck, liver or kidney cancer. The material sequenced was CD4+ or CD8+ T cells sorted from blood, taken in a trial of the OX40 agonist ivuxolimab. This chain's CDR3 is CASSAHYEQYF. CDR3 nucleotides: TGCGCCAGCAGCGCGCACTACGAGCAGTACTTC.